The entry that follows covers one TCR beta chain sequence. The sample comes from a study of blood T cell repertoires in COVID-19. Germline V lookup: CDR1 SGHRS, CDR2 YFSETQ. The CDR3 consists of 14 residues. Losses at the gene ends were 2 bases for V and 5 bases for J; bases not matched to a gene: 3. Using immunoSEQ multiplex PCR, the repertoire was profiled, and TCRdb retains in-frame clones only, with some absent. This table holds about 98,000 clones, around 80% found once. The chain uses TRBV5-1 and TRBJ1-4, with 7 bases fitting TRBD1. The sequence was collected from a man aged 60-69 years with acute or convalescent COVID-19. Sequencing was carried out using peripheral blood. In DNA form, the CDR3 reads TGCGCCAGCAGCTTTTGGGACAGAAATGAAAAACTGTTTTTT. Its protein product is CASSFWDRNEKLFF. Based on the CDR3 plus reference TRBV5-1 and TRBJ1-4, the full variable domain is KAGVTQTPRYLIKTRGQQVTLSCSPISGHRSVSWYQQTPGQGLQFLFEYFSETQRNKGNFPGRFSGRQFSNSRSEMNVSTLELGDSALYLCASSFWDRNEKLFFGSGTQLSVL.